This record concerns one T cell receptor beta chain sequence. Its target is unknown. Profiled with immunoSEQ multiplex PCR; TCRdb holds only in-frame clones, not every one. The table records 90,000 to 110,000 clones, around 90% of them present only once. The entry originates in a study of glioma-infiltrating T cells after dendritic cell vaccination. In the study overall: Samples are from glioblastoma patients in Phase I and II dendritic cell vaccine trials. Regarding the study as a whole: Higher TCR clonality did not directly relate to longer survival.

Time point meaning: after dendritic cell vaccination, including at tumor progression/relapse. CDR1 and CDR2 (germline): SNHLY, FYNNEI. This CDR3 region has 13 residues. V gave up 8 bases and J gave up 7 bases; unmatched junction bases: 7. The receptor comes from a human donor with glioblastoma. V and J are TRBV2 and TRBJ1-3; 8 bases fit TRBD1. The sequencing here drew on blood, taken after dendritic cell vaccination. The CDR3 here is CASREDRENTIYF. CDR3 sequence (DNA): TGTGCCAGCCGGGAGGACAGGGAGAACACCATATATTTT.